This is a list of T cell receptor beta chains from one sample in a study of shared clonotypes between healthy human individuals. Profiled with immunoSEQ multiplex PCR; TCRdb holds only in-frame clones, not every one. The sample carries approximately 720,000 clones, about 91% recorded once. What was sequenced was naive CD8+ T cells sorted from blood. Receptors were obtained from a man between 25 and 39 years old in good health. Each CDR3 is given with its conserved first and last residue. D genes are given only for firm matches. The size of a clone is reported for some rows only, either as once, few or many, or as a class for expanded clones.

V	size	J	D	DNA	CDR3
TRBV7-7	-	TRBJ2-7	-	TGTGCCAGCAGCTTATCCCGGACGGGTTTAAGCGAGCAGTACTTC	CASSLSRTGLSEQYF
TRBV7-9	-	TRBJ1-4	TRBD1	TGTGCCAGCAGCTTAGGCACAGGGGGGACAACTAATGAAAAACTGTTTTTT	CASSLGTGGTTNEKLFF
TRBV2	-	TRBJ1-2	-	TGTGCCAGCAGGGTCAGGTCTGGCTACACCTTC	CASRVRSGYTF
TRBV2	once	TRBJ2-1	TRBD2	TGTGCCAGCAGAGTGGTGTTCTCCGGACTAGCGGGACCAGTAGGGCAGTTCTTC	CASRVVFSGLAGPVGQFF
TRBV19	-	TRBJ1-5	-	TGTGCCAGTAGGAAACAGGGCTTTAATCAGCCCCAGCATTTT	CASRKQGFNQPQHF
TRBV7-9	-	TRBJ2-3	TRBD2	TGTGCCAGCAGCGGTACTAGCGGGAGCACAGATACGCAGTATTTT	CASSGTSGSTDTQYF
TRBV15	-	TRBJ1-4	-	TGTGCCACCAGCAGAGATCGCCCCCCCTTTGAAAAACTGTTTTTT	CATSRDRPPFEKLFF
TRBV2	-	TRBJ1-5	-	TGTGCCAGCACAAGTGGGGACATGGGAGTTCAGCCCCAGCATTTT	CASTSGDMGVQPQHF
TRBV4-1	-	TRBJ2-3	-	TGCGCCAGCAGCGACAGCCCGTACACAGATACGCAGTATTTT	CASSDSPYTDTQYF
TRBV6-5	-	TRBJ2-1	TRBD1	TGTGCCAGCAGTTACACCGGGACAGGCCACAATGAGCAGTTCTTC	CASSYTGTGHNEQFF
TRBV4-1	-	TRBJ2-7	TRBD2	TGCGCCAGCAGCCAAGAGGGGGGGAGCTCCTACGAGCAGTACTTC	CASSQEGGSSYEQYF
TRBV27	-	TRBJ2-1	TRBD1	TGTGCCAGCGGGACAGGGGGATCCTACAATGAGCAGTTCTTC	CASGTGGSYNEQFF
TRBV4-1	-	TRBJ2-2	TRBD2	TGCGCCAGCAGCCAAGGGAGCGGGGGTTGGACCGGGGAGCTGTTTTTT	CASSQGSGGWTGELFF
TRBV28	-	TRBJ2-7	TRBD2	TGTGCCAGCAGTTTATGGACTAGCGGTCTCTACGAGCAGTACTTC	CASSLWTSGLYEQYF
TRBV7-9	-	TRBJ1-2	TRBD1	TGTGCCAGCAGCCCCGGGACAGGGGCGTCCTACTATGGCTACACCTTC	CASSPGTGASYYGYTF
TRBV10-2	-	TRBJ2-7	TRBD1	TGCGCCAGCAGTGTGGACAGGGTCTCCTACGAGCAGTACTTC	CASSVDRVSYEQYF
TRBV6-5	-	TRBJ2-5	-	TGTGCCAGCAGTTACGCGGAAAAAGAGACCCAGTACTTC	CASSYAEKETQYF
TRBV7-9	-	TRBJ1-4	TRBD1	TGTGCCAGCAGCTGGGACAGGGAGGAAAAACTGTTTTTT	CASSWDREEKLFF